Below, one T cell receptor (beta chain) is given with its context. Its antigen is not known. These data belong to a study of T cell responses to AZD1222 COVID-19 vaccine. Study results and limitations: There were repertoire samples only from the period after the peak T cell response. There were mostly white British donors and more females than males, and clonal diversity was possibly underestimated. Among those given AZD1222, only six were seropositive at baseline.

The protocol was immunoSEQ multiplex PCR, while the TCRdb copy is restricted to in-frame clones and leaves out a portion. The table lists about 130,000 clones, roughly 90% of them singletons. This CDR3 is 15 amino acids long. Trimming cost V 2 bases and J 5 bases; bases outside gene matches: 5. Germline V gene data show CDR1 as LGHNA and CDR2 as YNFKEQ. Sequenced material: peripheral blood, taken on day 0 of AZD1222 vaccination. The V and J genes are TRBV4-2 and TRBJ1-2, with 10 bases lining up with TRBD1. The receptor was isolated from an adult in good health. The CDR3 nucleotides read TGTGCCAGCAGCCAACTAGAGGACAGGGGGTATGGCTACACCTTC. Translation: CASSQLEDRGYGYTF.